What follows are 9 T cell receptor beta chains derived from one specimen sequenced in a study of CD8 T cells in Susac syndrome. With random hexamers, reverse transcription was performed on about 0.5 to 1 ug of RNA. TCRdb itself ran the immunoSEQ multiplex PCR reads through MiXCR, one entry per CDR3 protein. Of some 170,000 distinct CDR3 sequences in the sample, around 94% are singletons; the top ten hold 0.099%. The sequencing input was CD4+ T cells from PBMCs. The receptors were sampled from a human donor with Susac syndrome.

The chain links TRBV28 to TRBJ1-1; D is perhaps TRBD1 (5 bases). The CDR3 is 15 residues long. Looked up from germline, CDR1 is MDHEN and CDR2 is SYDVKM. V was clipped by 6 bases and J by 5 bases, with 19 bases between them. The CDR3 here is CASSRAGVGATEAFF. DNA for the CDR3: TGTGCCAGCAGCAGGGCGGGGGTTGGAGCGACTGAAGCTTTCTTT.

CDR3 DNA: TGTGCAAGTCGCTTAGGGTACCGCTGGGCCCAGTACTTC. This codes for CASRLGYRWAQYF. The gene calls are TRBV12-2 and TRBJ2-5; the D call in the table, TRBD2, was not verified against the DNA. TRBV12-2 is deemed a pseudogene. The length of the CDR3 is 13 residues.

The chain couples TRBV12-5 to TRBJ1-4; D gene unclear. V was clipped by 0 bases and J by 8 bases, with 16 bases between them. The germline V gene encodes CDR1 LGHNT and CDR2 FRNRAP. This CDR3 contains 16 residues. CDR3 nucleotide sequence: TGTGCTAGTGGTTTGGTAGTCGCAGGAGAACTAGAAAAACTGTTTTTT. This codes for CASGLVVAGELEKLFF. The whole variable domain, remainder taken from reference TRBV12-5 and TRBJ1-4, is DARVTQTPRHKVTEMGQEVTMRCQPILGHNTVFWYRQTMMQGLELLAYFRNRAPLDDSGMPKDRFSAEMPDATLATLKIQPSEPRDSAVYFCASGLVVAGELEKLFFGSGTQLSVL.

The rearrangement uses TRBV4-2 and TRBJ2-1; 9 nucleotides align to TRBD2. Germline-derived CDR1 and CDR2 are LGHNA and YNFKEQ. The CDR3 runs to 17 residues. V dropped 1 base and J dropped 5; count of bases not matched to a gene: 9. CDR3 sequence (DNA): TGTGCCAGCAGCCAAGGGAGAAGACTAGCGGTTAACAATGAGCAGTTCTTC. This translates into CASSQGRRLAVNNEQFF.

The rearrangement links TRBV20-1 to TRBJ2-2; D might be TRBD1 (6 bases). The V gene lost 6 bases and the J gene lost 5 bases, with 16 bases spanning the gap. Germline V gene sequence: CDR1 DFQATT, CDR2 SNEGSKA (reference sequence). The CDR3 has 14 residues. Here the CDR3 DNA reads TGCAGTGCCTGGGTCGTGAGGGGGACCGGGGAGCTGTTTTTT. This gives the protein CSAWVVRGTGELFF.

The genes are TRBV5-1 and TRBJ2-7; D unresolved. The CDR3 runs 15 residues. Germline values: CDR1 SGHRS, CDR2 YFSETQ. The V end was cut by 0 bases, the J end by 6 bases, with 16 bases between. The DNA of the CDR3 is TGCGCCAGCAGCTTGGCCGCTACAAGGAATGTCGAGCAGTACTTC. Its protein is CASSLAATRNVEQYF. Using reference TRBV5-1 and TRBJ2-7 for the parts outside the CDR3, the full variable domain is KAGVTQTPRYLIKTRGQQVTLSCSPISGHRSVSWYQQTPGQGLQFLFEYFSETQRNKGNFPGRFSGRQFSNSRSEMNVSTLELGDSALYLCASSLAATRNVEQYFGPGTRLTVT.

The V call is TRBV23-1, the J call TRBJ1-1; tentative D call: TRBD1 (5 bases). TRBV23-1 is flagged as an ORF with uncertain function. This CDR3 is built from 12 residues. Trimming removed 11 bases from V and 1 base from J, with 11 bases in between. The CDR3 DNA follows: TGCGCCCCCCGGGACCGGAACACTGAAGCTTTCTTT. It encodes CAPRDRNTEAFF.

This chain connects TRBV6-5 to TRBJ2-2; TRBD1 agrees at 7 bases. The CDR3 consists of 14 residues. Germline CDR1 and CDR2: MNHEY and SVGAGI. V lost 2 bases and J lost 6; bases outside the gene matches: 3. The CDR3 reads CASSYGQGAGELFF. The CDR3 DNA follows: TGTGCCAGCAGTTACGGCCAGGGGGCCGGGGAGCTGTTTTTT.

The genes are TRBV29-1 and TRBJ2-7, with TRBD2 matching 8 bases. The trim removed 4 bases at V and 7 bases at J, leaving 12 bases unmatched. The CDR3 runs to 14 residues. Germline values: CDR1 SQVTM, CDR2 ANQGSEA. CDR3 loop: CSVVITSGSGEQYF. In nucleotides, the CDR3 is TGCAGCGTTGTTATAACTAGCGGATCTGGGGAGCAGTACTTC.